What follows is one TCR beta chain and its context. What it binds is not known. This sample is part of a study of shared clonotypes between healthy human individuals. Study background: Sampling drew on donors who were a couple of women and a few men aged 18 to 49.

Study results and caveats: Four donors showed sharing of approximately 5% of naive CD4 clonotypes.

Clones were sequenced by immunoSEQ multiplex PCR, and TCRdb holds only the in-frame ones, with some missing. Of roughly 1.4 million clones in the sample, 97% to 99% were seen once. This CDR3 comprises 11 residues. Germline loops: CDR1 SNHLY, CDR2 FYNNEI. Trimming shortened V by 6 bases and J by 6 bases, and 7 bases separated the two germline ends. Sequenced: naive CD4+ T cells sorted from blood. Subset in this sample: CD45RA+ positively selected. This chain uses TRBV2 with TRBJ2-3; no clear D gene. The source of this sequence is a man aged 30 to 39 in good health. This CDR3 is CASSPVDTQYF. In DNA, the CDR3 is TGTGCCAGCAGCCCCGTGGATACGCAGTATTTT.